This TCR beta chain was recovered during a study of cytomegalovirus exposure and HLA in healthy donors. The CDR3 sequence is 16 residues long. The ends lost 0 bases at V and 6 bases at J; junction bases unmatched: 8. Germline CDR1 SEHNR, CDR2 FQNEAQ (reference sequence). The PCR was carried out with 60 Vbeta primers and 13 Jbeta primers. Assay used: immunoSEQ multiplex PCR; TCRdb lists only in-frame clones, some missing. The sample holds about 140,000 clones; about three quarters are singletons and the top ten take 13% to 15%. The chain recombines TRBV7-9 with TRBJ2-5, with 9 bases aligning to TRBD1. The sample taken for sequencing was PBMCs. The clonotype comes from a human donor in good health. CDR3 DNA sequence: TGTGCCAGCAGCTTAGCGCAACAGGGGGCTTGGCAGACCCAGTACTTC. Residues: CASSLAQQGAWQTQYF.